These 30 T cell receptor beta chains came from one sample sequenced in a study of Graves' ophthalmopathy and Graves' hyperthyroidism. The authors amplified TCR beta CDR3 regions from RNA transcripts. HTBI primers were used in a first-round RT-PCR, which preceded a second-round multiplex PCR. MiXCR was run by TCRdb on the multiplex PCR reads, yielding one entry per CDR3 protein. The profile shows about 500,000 distinct CDR3 sequences, about 15% of them singletons. What was sequenced was blood. The receptor set was obtained from a woman aged 25 to 39 with Graves' ophthalmopathy.

A single count supports this clonotype. The chain is built from TRBV6-1 and TRBJ1-2, with a possible D match to TRBD1 (6 bases). From germline, CDR1 is MNHNS and CDR2 SASEGT. CDR3 length equals 14 residues. V gave up 2 bases and J gave up 5 bases, with 12 bases separating them. CDR3 nucleotide sequence: TGTGCCAGCAGTGAAATAGCAGGGGTGTATGGCTACACCTTC. Translating gives CASSEIAGVYGYTF.

This clonotype turned up a few times. The CDR3 loop is CASSPGGLTTQYF. The DNA of the CDR3 is TGTGCCAGCAGCCCCGGGGGTTTGACGACCCAGTACTTC. The chain employs TRBV6-2 or TRBV6-3 and TRBJ2-5; TRBD2 is a possible D gene (6 bases). CDR3 length: 13 amino acids. Per the germline V gene, CDR1 is MNHEY and CDR2 is SVGEGT. Trimming took 6 bases from V and 7 from J, leaving 15 bases between them.

CDR3 amino acids: CASAGTTYEQYF. CDR3 DNA sequence: TGCGCCTCCGCCGGGACGACCTACGAGCAGTACTTC. The chain links TRBV10-2 to TRBJ2-7; either TRBD1 or TRBD2 may fit D (5 bases each). The CDR3 runs to 12 residues. Germline V gene lookup returns CDR1 WSHSY and CDR2 SAAADI. V shed 11 bases and J shed 2 bases, with 13 bases lying between them.

This clonotype was observed many times. The chain recombines TRBV7-3 with TRBJ2-2; no definite D call. V was clipped by 5 bases and J by 6 bases, with 16 bases between them. Germline assignment: CDR1 SGHTA and CDR2 FQGTGA. CDR3 length: 15 amino acids. In nucleotides, the CDR3 is TGTGCCAGCAGCCCCTTTTTAAGGCGTGCCGGGGAGCTGTTTTTT. It encodes CASSPFLRRAGELFF.

This clonotype showed up many times. The chain carries TRBV28 and TRBJ2-4; D perhaps matches TRBD1 (6 bases). The ends were cut back, 3 bases at V and 2 bases at J, with 20 bases in the middle. Per the germline V gene, CDR1 is MDHEN and CDR2 is SYDVKM. CDR3 length equals 18 residues. The CDR3 is CASSFLMQQGRTKNIQYF. As DNA, the CDR3 is TGTGCCAGCAGTTTCCTAATGCAACAGGGTCGAACCAAAAACATTCAGTACTTC.

In its sample, this clonotype was seen many times. The chain couples TRBV4-1 to TRBJ2-7; 9 bases are shared with TRBD2. CDR1 and CDR2 (germline): MGHRA, YSYEKL. V lost 0 bases, J lost 2 bases, and 17 bases stayed unmatched. The CDR3 sequence is 20 residues long. The CDR3 region has the DNA TGCGCCAGCAGCCAAGATCTAGGTAGCGGGGGCCTATTTCTCGCCTACGAGCAGTACTTC. This sequence encodes CASSQDLGSGGLFLAYEQYF.

This clonotype was counted ten times or more. The CDR3 is CASSLKGVTEAFF. CDR3 DNA: TGTGCCAGCAGTTTGAAGGGCGTCACTGAAGCTTTCTTT. V and J are TRBV12-3 or TRBV12-4 and TRBJ1-1, with no clear D. The ends were cut back, 3 bases at V and 4 bases at J, with 9 bases in the middle. The CDR3 length is 13 residues.

This clonotype was counted ten times or more. V gene TRBV30 combines with J gene TRBJ1-1; TRBD1 aligns across 9 bases. The V gene's germline CDR1 is GTSNPN and CDR2 SVGIG (reference sequence). J lost 1 base, V lost 4 bases, and 1 base had no gene match. This CDR3 is built from 13 residues. This CDR3 is CAWNRGPNTEAFF. The CDR3 region has the DNA TGTGCCTGGAACAGGGGGCCGAACACTGAAGCTTTCTTT.

The table lists this clonotype with many counts. The chain couples TRBV15 to TRBJ1-1; 8 bases align to TRBD1. CDR1 is LNHNV, CDR2 YYDKDF, per germline (reference sequence). The ends lost 3 bases at V and 3 bases at J; junction bases unmatched: 6. The CDR3 is 15 amino acids. This CDR3 reads CATSSVVQGDTEAFF. CDR3 DNA: TGTGCCACCAGCAGTGTTGTACAGGGGGACACTGAAGCTTTCTTT.

This clonotype was found many times. This chain links TRBV6-1 with TRBJ1-5, with 8 positions matching TRBD1. Germline trimming cut 7 bases from V and 0 bases from J; bases unmatched to any gene: 8. CDR3 length: 16 amino acids. Germline lookup yields CDR1 MNHNS and CDR2 SASEGT. CDR3 sequence (DNA): TGTGCCAGCACGCAGGACAGGGCGTATAGCAATCAGCCCCAGCATTTT. It is translated as CASTQDRAYSNQPQHF.

Only a few counts were recorded for this clonotype. The chain recombines TRBV19 with TRBJ1-5; a weak D match, TRBD1 (6 bases). CDR3 length: 14 residues. Germline assignment: CDR1 LNHDA and CDR2 SQIVND (reference sequence). V lost 7 bases to trimming and J lost 1 base, with 11 bases between them. In nucleotides, the CDR3 is TGTGCCAGTACCCCTCAGGGGAGCAATCAGCCCCAGCATTTT. Amino acid sequence: CASTPQGSNQPQHF.

There are many counts of this clonotype. The J gene is TRBJ2-2, the V gene TRBV9, with 9 nucleotides matching TRBD1. Germline CDR1 SGDLS, CDR2 YYNGEE. This CDR3 is 18 amino acids long. V lost 0 bases, J lost 5 bases, and 11 bases stayed unmatched. The CDR3 here is CASSVVSGTGFPTGELFF. As DNA, the CDR3 is TGTGCCAGCAGCGTAGTATCCGGGACAGGGTTTCCGACCGGGGAGCTGTTTTTT. Looking up the rest from reference TRBV9 and TRBJ2-2 gives the full variable domain: DSGVTQTPKHLITATGQRVTLRCSPRSGDLSVYWYQQSLDQGLQFLIQYYNGEERAKGNILERFSAQQFPDLHSELNLSSLELGDSALYFCASSVVSGTGFPTGELFFGEGSRLTVL.

This clonotype was recorded many times. The chain joins TRBV5-1 to TRBJ1-4; D is possibly TRBD1 (6 bases). CDR1 and CDR2 (germline): SGHRS, YFSETQ. The CDR3 spans 15 residues. V gave up 0 bases and J gave up 7 bases, with 13 bases separating them. The CDR3 coding sequence is TGCGCCAGCAGCTTGGTAGGCAGGGGAAGTGAAAAACTGTTTTTT. It codes for CASSLVGRGSEKLFF.

This clonotype was counted at least ten times. The V call is TRBV6-5, the J call TRBJ2-7; D possibly corresponds to TRBD1 (6 bases). Germline values: CDR1 MNHEY, CDR2 SVGAGI. The CDR3 has 14 amino acids. Trimming took 2 bases from V and 6 from J, leaving 14 bases between them. DNA for the CDR3: TGTGCCAGCAGTTACCAGGCAGGGGCGTTCGAGCAGTACTTC. Translated, it gives CASSYQAGAFEQYF.

This clonotype was counted many times. V gene TRBV20-1 combines with J gene TRBJ2-5; a possible D gene is TRBD2 (8 bases). Trimming shortened V by 2 bases and J by 1 base, and 14 bases separated the two germline ends. Per the germline V gene, CDR1 is DFQATT and CDR2 is SNEGSKA (reference sequence). CDR3 length: 15 residues. The CDR3 DNA is TGCAGTGCTAGAATAGCGGGACAGCCCCAAGAGACCCAGTACTTC. This codes for CSARIAGQPQETQYF.

The table lists this clonotype with many counts. V and J are TRBV28 and TRBJ2-7; 8 bases match TRBD2. The CDR3 is made up of 14 amino acids. Trimming removed 3 bases from V and 1 base from J; junction bases left unmatched: 2. Germline-derived CDR1 and CDR2 are MDHEN and SYDVKM. CDR3: CASSFSGASYEQYF. The CDR3 region has the DNA TGTGCCAGCAGTTTTAGCGGGGCGTCCTACGAGCAGTACTTC.

The table lists this clonotype with many counts. This chain connects TRBV19 to TRBJ1-6, with D possibly matching TRBD1 (5 bases). The germline gives CDR1 LNHDA, CDR2 SQIVND (reference sequence). The CDR3 consists of 14 residues. V gave up 3 bases and J gave up 10 bases, with 13 bases separating them. The CDR3 DNA reads TGTGCCAGTAGTATGGGCAGGGTCAGGTCACCCCTCCACTTT. It translates to CASSMGRVRSPLHF.

This clonotype was seen only a few times. The V call is TRBV5-1, the J call TRBJ1-1; 10 nucleotides line up with TRBD1. CDR1 is SGHRS and CDR2 is YFSETQ in the germline V gene. The CDR3 contains 17 residues. The ends lost 2 bases at V and 4 bases at J; junction bases unmatched: 11. The CDR3 region has the DNA TGCGCCAGCAGCTTATCCGGGACAGGGGTGGTGGGCACTGAAGCTTTCTTT. Encoded protein: CASSLSGTGVVGTEAFF.

This clonotype was recorded many times. This chain uses TRBV6-1 with TRBJ2-5, with D perhaps TRBD2 (7 bases). CDR1 is MNHNS and CDR2 is SASEGT in the germline V gene. With 8 bases removed from V and 2 bases from J, the gap between germline ends came to 21 bases. CDR3 length: 16 amino acids. CDR3 in DNA: TGTGCCAGCCAATGGCTTGCGGGGGCGGAACAAGAGACCCAGTACTTC. As protein: CASQWLAGAEQETQYF.

As regards this clonotype: This CDR3 fails to terminate in the conserved phenylalanine or tryptophan, so it likely reflects a read error. The chain uses TRBV9 and TRBJ2-2; 9 nucleotides match TRBD2. From germline, CDR1 is SGDLS and CDR2 YYNGEE. The CDR3 loop spans 16 amino acids. V lost 0 bases to trimming and J lost 6 bases; unmatched junction nucleotides: 6. The CDR3 spells CASSVGVAGAPGELFV. In DNA form, the CDR3 reads TGTGCCAGCAGCGTAGGGGTAGCGGGGGCTCCCGGGGAGCTGTTTGTT.

This clonotype was counted at least ten times. V is TRBV6-4 and J is TRBJ1-1, with a tentative D call TRBD1 (6 bases). From germline, CDR1 is MRHNA and CDR2 SNTAGT. CDR3 length: 13 residues. V was trimmed by 4 bases and J by 6 bases, leaving 12 bases between them. The CDR3 reads CASSATGFPEAFF. DNA for the CDR3: TGTGCCAGCAGTGCTACAGGGTTTCCTGAAGCTTTCTTT.

CDR3 sequence reads: CASQLRGLTGELFF. CDR3 bases: TGTGCCAGCCAGCTTAGGGGCCTCACCGGGGAGCTGTTTTTT. The chain carries TRBV7-9 and TRBJ2-2; weak D call: TRBD1 (5 bases). V gave up 8 bases and J gave up 4 bases, with 14 bases separating them. The CDR3 is 14 amino acids. Germline-derived CDR1 and CDR2 are SEHNR and FQNEAQ (reference sequence).

Worth noting for this clonotype: One junction end does not reproduce the germline sequence, and a read error may be involved. V gene TRBV13 combines with J gene TRBJ2-2; 8 bases are shared with TRBD2. Germline V CDR1 and CDR2: PRHDT, FYEKMQ (reference sequence). The length of the CDR3 is 15 residues. The CDR3 bases are TGTGCCAGCAGCCGGACTAGCAGCGCCACCGGGGAGCTGGTTTTT. This gives the protein CASSRTSSATGELVF.

This clonotype was observed at least ten times. The chain employs TRBV20-1 and TRBJ2-7, with a possible D match to TRBD1 (6 bases). V lost 4 bases and J lost 0, with 10 bases in between. This CDR3 contains 13 residues. Germline loops: CDR1 DFQATT, CDR2 SNEGSKA (reference sequence). The CDR3 coding sequence is TGCAGTGCTAAAAGACAGGTCTCCTACGAGCAGTACTTC. Translating it yields CSAKRQVSYEQYF.

In this sample, this clonotype turned up many times. V is TRBV27 and J is TRBJ2-5; 9 nucleotides line up with TRBD1. CDR1 is MNHEY and CDR2 is SMNVEV in the germline V gene (reference sequence). J was trimmed by 4 bases and V by 5 bases; bases with no gene match: 8. There are 15 residues in the CDR3. Here the CDR3 reads CASSVTGGARETQYF. In DNA form, the CDR3 reads TGTGCCAGCAGTGTTACAGGGGGCGCAAGAGAGACCCAGTACTTC.

In this sample, this clonotype turned up many times. V is TRBV5-1 and J is TRBJ2-2; D gene unclear. The CDR3 covers 16 residues. Germline V gene lookup returns CDR1 SGHRS and CDR2 YFSETQ. Between the trimmed V and J ends, which lost 0 bases and 6 bases, there was a span of 15 bases. The CDR3 DNA is TGCGCCAGCAGCTTGGACGGCAGGCACCGATCCGGGGAGCTGTTTTTT. It is translated as CASSLDGRHRSGELFF.

This clonotype was detected a few times. This rearrangement joins TRBV13 to TRBJ2-2, with a tentative D call TRBD2 (5 bases). The V gene lost 5 bases and the J gene lost 3 bases, with 19 bases spanning the gap. This CDR3 is 17 amino acids long. Germline lookup yields CDR1 PRHDT and CDR2 FYEKMQ (reference sequence). For the CDR3, the DNA is TGTGCCAGCAGCCTCCCCCCGACGGCGGGCTACACCGGGGAGCTGTTTTTT. Translating gives CASSLPPTAGYTGELFF.

The table lists this clonotype with many counts. The genes are TRBV24-1 and TRBJ1-5; D is ambiguous. Germline CDR1 reads KGHDR; CDR2 reads SFDVKD. Trimming removed 5 bases from V and 0 bases from J, with 16 bases in between. The CDR3 runs to 17 residues. In nucleotides, the CDR3 is TGTGCCACCAGTGGGCAGATGCTAGTCCATAGCAATCAGCCCCAGCATTTT. Its translation: CATSGQMLVHSNQPQHF.

In its sample, this clonotype was seen many times. This chain connects TRBV24-1 to TRBJ1-1; D not certain. Germline V gene data show CDR1 as KGHDR and CDR2 as SFDVKD. The ends were cut back, 9 bases at V and 1 base at J, with 11 bases in the middle. This CDR3 contains 13 residues. CDR3 amino acids: CATRFGPNTEAFF. CDR3 coding DNA: TGTGCCACCCGATTCGGACCGAACACTGAAGCTTTCTTT.

In its sample, this clonotype was seen a few times. The gene calls are TRBV24-1 and TRBJ2-7, with a tentative D call TRBD2 (5 bases). From germline, CDR1 is KGHDR and CDR2 SFDVKD. The CDR3 has 12 residues. Between the trimmed V and J ends, which lost 4 bases and 9 bases, there was a span of 12 bases. The CDR3 protein is CATSDPGRGQYF. As DNA, the CDR3 is TGTGCCACCAGTGACCCCGGCCGGGGGCAGTACTTC.